The sequence of this T cell receptor beta chain was determined in a study of beta chain features in type 1 diabetes. Background on the study: Sorted cells examined across all samples numbered around 110,000,000. Study-level points and caveats: PCR might favor shorter templates, but any such skew would affect patients and controls equally. Type 1 diabetes patients showed a moderate but significant shortening of TCRB CDR3s in all four CD4+ subsets.

Every bit of the isolated RNA underwent reverse transcription, so sequencing read expressed TCRB transcripts. Assay used: immunoSEQ multiplex PCR; TCRdb lists only in-frame clones, some missing. The sample comprises 35,000 to 50,000 clones, approximately 49% of which are singletons, and around 0.25% rests with the top ten. V dropped 7 bases and J dropped 1; count of bases not matched to a gene: 4. The CDR3 spans 14 residues. Germline V gene lookup returns CDR1 MDHEN and CDR2 SYDVKM. A remark on this clone: Its antigen is undetermined.

This sequence was found in a woman in her twenties or thirties in good health. V usage is TRBV28 and J usage is TRBJ1-5; TRBD1 matches at 7 bases. The sample was stem cell memory CD4+ T cells from blood. CDR3 in DNA: TGTGCCAGCACCCCAGGGGGGAGCAATCAGCCCCAGCATTTT. Translating gives CASTPGGSNQPQHF.